These T cell receptor beta chains were read from a single sample in a study of T cells after yellow fever vaccination. One entry per CDR3 protein, called by TCRdb with MiXCR from the 5' RACE reads. Among approximately 160,000 distinct CDR3 sequences listed, approximately 9.7% were seen once. The sample consisted of CD8+ T cells sorted from PBMCs, taken 45 days after the yellow fever booster vaccination. The origin of the receptors is a man younger than 35 who received the YFV17D yellow fever vaccine. CDR3s leave out the opening cysteine and the closing phenylalanine or tryptophan.

j_call v_call cdr3_aa
TRBJ2-7 TRBV3-1 ASSQFFGEQSPYEQY
TRBJ2-7 TRBV27 ASSITLNRGGNYEQY
TRBJ2-4 TRBV5-4 ATSDSLKNIQY
TRBJ1-2 TRBV3-1 ASSHPSGGEVHGYT
TRBJ2-2 TRBV6-5 ATIGLAPGELF
TRBJ2-1 TRBV6-5 ASGTEQF
TRBJ1-2 TRBV10-3 ATIGGNYGYT
TRBJ1-1 TRBV15 ATSRPQGVDTEAF
TRBJ1-1 TRBV20-1 SASPGVTLGEAF
TRBJ1-6 TRBV4-1 ASSHHGQESSYNSPLH
TRBJ2-3 TRBV5-1 ASSLRGTASTDTQY
TRBJ2-3 TRBV29-1 SVSGATPLPDTQY
TRBJ2-7 TRBV12-5 ASGLTTLYEQY
TRBJ2-3 TRBV12-5 ASGPRTSAATDTQY
TRBJ2-7 TRBV4-1 ASSPHGTGVLPEQY
TRBJ2-2 TRBV7-8 ASSRDTNTGELF
TRBJ2-3 TRBV11-2 ASSFAALGTDTQY
TRBJ2-1 TRBV6-1 ASSEVWGGGDEQF
TRBJ2-5 TRBV7-6 ASSTRTGGQTQY
TRBJ2-2 TRBV6-6 ASSDPGQGAGELF
TRBJ2-2 TRBV7-3 ASSQKRGGDTGELF
TRBJ1-2 TRBV27 ASGTGMKRGYT
TRBJ2-5 TRBV5-6 ASSAPGIGTETQY
TRBJ2-1 TRBV7-9 ASNPQGPYNEQF
TRBJ1-2 TRBV9 ASSTPGQGLGYT
TRBJ1-1 TRBV4-1 ASSQVRRGTEAF